This TCR beta chain originates from a study of vaccination and CD4 T cells after COVID-19. About the research overall: Two doses of either BNT162b2 or mRNA-1273 vaccine went to participants. Convalescent patients gave post-COVID blood a median about 91 days post-diagnosis, range 35 to 161. The study collected post-vaccine samples a median 72 days after dose two, with a range of 14 to 241.

Cultured CD4+ T cells had their DNA profiled by the Oncomine TCR Beta short-read assay. TCRdb reanalysed the PCR reads using MiXCR and keeps one entry per CDR3 protein. The sample records 20,000 or so distinct CDR3 sequences, under 30% being singletons. CDR1 is SGHNT, CDR2 YYREEE, per germline (reference sequence). This CDR3 contains 12 residues. Treatment: roughly 10-day PBMC culture with coronavirus spike peptide pools or control peptides (ViraFEST assay). Fresh medium (containing IL-2) replaced half the medium on days 3 and 7. Note on this clonotype: Its specificity is unknown. One end of the junction varies from germline; a read error may be responsible.

The sample comprised cultured CD4+ T cells from blood. This sequence originates from a human donor with COVID-19. The chain has TRBV5-4 and TRBJ2-7; 7 positions match TRBD2. CDR3 sequence (DNA): TGTGCCAACAGCGGGGACGGATACGAGCAGTACTTC. Protein: CANSGDGYEQYF.